A selection of T cell receptor beta chains follows, all from one sample in a study of cytomegalovirus exposure and HLA in healthy donors. Sequencing used immunoSEQ multiplex PCR; TCRdb keeps in-frame clones, though not all of them. The top ten hold approximately 6.7% of the sample, which has around 130,000 clones, more than 80% seen once. Sequencing input: PBMCs. The source of these receptors is a woman aged 25 to 39 in good health and CMV-seropositive. Each CDR3 is given with its conserved first and last residue. Fields, in order: CDR3 DNA, CDR3 protein, D gene, V gene, clone size, J gene. A D gene is named only where the DNA matches it firmly. The size of a clone is reported for some rows only, either as once, few or many, or as a class for expanded clones.

DNA: TGTGCCAGCAGGCCTACGGGACAGACTAACTATGGCTACACCTTC
CDR3: CASRPTGQTNYGYTF
D: TRBD1
V: TRBV28
size: NA
J: TRBJ1-2

DNA: TGCAGCTCTCAACGGACACCTATGAACACTGAAGCTTTCTTT
CDR3: CSSQRTPMNTEAFF
D: NA
V: TRBV29-1
size: NA
J: TRBJ1-1

DNA: TGTGCCAGTAGTCCCTGGACTCCGACTAATGGCTACACCTTC
CDR3: CASSPWTPTNGYTF
D: NA
V: TRBV19
size: NA
J: TRBJ1-2

DNA: TGTGCCAGCAGCTCCTCAGGGGGCTGGGTAGATACGCAGTATTTT
CDR3: CASSSSGGWVDTQYF
D: TRBD1
V: TRBV5-4
size: NA
J: TRBJ2-3

DNA: TGCGCCAGCAGCTTGGACAGACTAGGGGCGAATACGCAGTATTTT
CDR3: CASSLDRLGANTQYF
D: NA
V: TRBV5-1
size: NA
J: TRBJ2-3

DNA: TGTGCCAGCTCACCAGTCCGTTACGAGCAGTACTTC
CDR3: CASSPVRYEQYF
D: NA
V: TRBV18
size: NA
J: TRBJ2-7

DNA: TGTGCCAGCAGTTTAGGGGCTACTCTACCCAATTCACCCCTCCACTTT
CDR3: CASSLGATLPNSPLHF
D: NA
V: TRBV27
size: NA
J: TRBJ1-6

DNA: TGTGCCAGCAGCCCGCCCGGGGGGACAGATACGCAGTATTTT
CDR3: CASSPPGGTDTQYF
D: TRBD2
V: TRBV7-9
size: NA
J: TRBJ2-3

DNA: TGTGCCAGCAGCTTCCTGTGGACTAGCGGGGCGACCGGGGAGCTGTTTTTT
CDR3: CASSFLWTSGATGELFF
D: TRBD2
V: TRBV11-3
size: NA
J: TRBJ2-2

DNA: TGTGCCAGCAGTTGGGGGGATCAGCCCCAGCATTTT
CDR3: CASSWGDQPQHF
D: NA
V: TRBV28
size: once
J: TRBJ1-5

DNA: TGTGCCAGCAGCCCCGAGGGGGCGAAATATGGCTACACCTTC
CDR3: CASSPEGAKYGYTF
D: TRBD1
V: TRBV9
size: NA
J: TRBJ1-2

DNA: TGTGCCAGCAGTTCCTTACTAGCGGAGTACGAGCAGTACTTC
CDR3: CASSSLLAEYEQYF
D: TRBD2
V: TRBV27
size: NA
J: TRBJ2-7